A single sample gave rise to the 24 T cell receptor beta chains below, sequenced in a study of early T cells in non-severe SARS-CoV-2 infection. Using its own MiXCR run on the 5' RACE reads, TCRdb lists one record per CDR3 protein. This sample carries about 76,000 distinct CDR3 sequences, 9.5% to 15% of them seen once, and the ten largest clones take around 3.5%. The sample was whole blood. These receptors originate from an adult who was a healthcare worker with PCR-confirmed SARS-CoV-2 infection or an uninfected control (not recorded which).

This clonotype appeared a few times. Here the CDR3 DNA reads TGCGCCAGCAGCCACCTCCACAGGATGGACTATGGCTACACCTTC. Its protein is CASSHLHRMDYGYTF. V usage is TRBV4-1 and J usage is TRBJ1-2; tentatively, D is TRBD1 (5 bases). The CDR3 is made up of 15 amino acids. Trimming took 3 bases from V and 3 from J, leaving 14 bases between them. Germline loops: CDR1 MGHRA, CDR2 YSYEKL.

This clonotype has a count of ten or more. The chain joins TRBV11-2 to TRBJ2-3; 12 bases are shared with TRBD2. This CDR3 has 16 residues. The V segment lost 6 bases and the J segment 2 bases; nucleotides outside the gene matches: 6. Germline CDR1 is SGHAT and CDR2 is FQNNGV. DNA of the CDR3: TGTGCCAGCAGTTCGACTAGCGGGAGACTCACAGATACGCAGTATTTT. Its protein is CASSSTSGRLTDTQYF. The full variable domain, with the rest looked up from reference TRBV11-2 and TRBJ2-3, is EAGVAQSPRYKIIEKRQSVAFWCNPISGHATLYWYQQILGQGPKLLIQFQNNGVVDDSQLPKDRFSAERLKGVDSTLKIQPAKLEDSAVYLCASSSTSGRLTDTQYFGPGTRLTVL.

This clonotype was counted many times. CDR3 in amino acids: CSVAGAVRGEAFF. CDR3 bases: TGCAGCGTTGCCGGGGCAGTCAGGGGGGAAGCTTTCTTT. This rearrangement joins TRBV29-1 to TRBJ1-1, with TRBD1 matching over 7 bases. Trimming at V came to 4 bases and at J to 8 bases, leaving 10 bases not matched to a gene. The CDR3 loop spans 13 amino acids. CDR1 and CDR2 from the germline V gene are SQVTM and ANQGSEA.

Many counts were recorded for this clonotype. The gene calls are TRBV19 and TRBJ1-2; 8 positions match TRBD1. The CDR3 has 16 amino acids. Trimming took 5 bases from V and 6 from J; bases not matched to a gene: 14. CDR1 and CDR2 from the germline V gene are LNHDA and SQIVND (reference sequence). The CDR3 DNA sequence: TGTGCCAGTAGTCTAGGACAGGGACTTCTTTTGGATGGCTACACCTTC. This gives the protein CASSLGQGLLLDGYTF.

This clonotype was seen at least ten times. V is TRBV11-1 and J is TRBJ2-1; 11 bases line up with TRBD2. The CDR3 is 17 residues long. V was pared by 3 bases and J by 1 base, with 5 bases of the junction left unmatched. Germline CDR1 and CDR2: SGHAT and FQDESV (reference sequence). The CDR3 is CASSFSLAGGSYNEQFF. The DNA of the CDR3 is TGTGCCAGCAGCTTCAGTCTAGCGGGAGGTTCCTACAATGAGCAGTTCTTC.

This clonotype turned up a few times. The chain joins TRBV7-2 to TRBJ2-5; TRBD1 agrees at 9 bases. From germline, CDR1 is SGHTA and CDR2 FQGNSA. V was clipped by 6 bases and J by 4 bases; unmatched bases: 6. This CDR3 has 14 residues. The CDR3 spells CASSFNRGRETQYF. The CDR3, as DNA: TGTGCCAGCAGTTTCAACAGGGGGCGAGAGACCCAGTACTTC.

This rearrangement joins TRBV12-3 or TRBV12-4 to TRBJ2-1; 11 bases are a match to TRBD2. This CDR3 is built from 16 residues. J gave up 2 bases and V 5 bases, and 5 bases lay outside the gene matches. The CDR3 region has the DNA TGTGCCAGCAGTATCCCGGGACTAGCGGCCTACAATGAGCAGTTCTTC. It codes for CASSIPGLAAYNEQFF.

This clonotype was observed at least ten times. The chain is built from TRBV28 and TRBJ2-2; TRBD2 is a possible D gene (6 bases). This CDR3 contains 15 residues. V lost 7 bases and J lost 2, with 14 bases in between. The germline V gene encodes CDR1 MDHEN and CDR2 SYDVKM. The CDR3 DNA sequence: TGTGCCAGCATTCCTACTAGCCCCAACACCGGGGAGCTGTTTTTT. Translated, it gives CASIPTSPNTGELFF. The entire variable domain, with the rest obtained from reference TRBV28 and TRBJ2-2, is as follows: DVKVTQSSRYLVKRTGEKVFLECVQDMDHENMFWYRQDPGLGLRLIYFSYDVKMKEKGDIPEGYSVSREKKERFSLILESASTNQTSMYLCASIPTSPNTGELFFGEGSRLTVL.

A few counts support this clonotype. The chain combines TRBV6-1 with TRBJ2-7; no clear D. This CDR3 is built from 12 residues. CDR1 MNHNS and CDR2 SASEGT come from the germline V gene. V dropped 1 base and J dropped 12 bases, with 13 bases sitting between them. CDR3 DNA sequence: TGTGCCAGCAGTGAAGAACCCCCGTTAGGGTACTTC. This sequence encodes CASSEEPPLGYF.

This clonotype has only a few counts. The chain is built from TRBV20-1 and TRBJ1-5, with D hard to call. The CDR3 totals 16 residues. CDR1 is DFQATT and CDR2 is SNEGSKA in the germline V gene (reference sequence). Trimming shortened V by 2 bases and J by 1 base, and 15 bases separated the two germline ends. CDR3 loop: CSARPPRGRSNQPQHF. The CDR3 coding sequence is TGCAGTGCTAGACCCCCGAGAGGCAGAAGCAATCAGCCCCAGCATTTT.

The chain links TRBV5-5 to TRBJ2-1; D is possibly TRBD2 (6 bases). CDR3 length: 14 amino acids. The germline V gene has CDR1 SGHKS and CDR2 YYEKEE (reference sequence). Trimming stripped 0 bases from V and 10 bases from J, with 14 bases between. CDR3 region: CASSLVGSLMEQFF. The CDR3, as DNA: TGTGCCAGCAGCTTGGTCGGGAGTCTAATGGAGCAGTTCTTC.

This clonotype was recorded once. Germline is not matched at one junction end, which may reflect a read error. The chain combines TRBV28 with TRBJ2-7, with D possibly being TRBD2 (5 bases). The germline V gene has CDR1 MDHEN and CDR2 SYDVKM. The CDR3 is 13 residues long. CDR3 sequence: CATCVGAFHEKYF. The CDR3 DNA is TGTGCCACTTGCGTGGGAGCCTTCCACGAGAAGTACTTC.

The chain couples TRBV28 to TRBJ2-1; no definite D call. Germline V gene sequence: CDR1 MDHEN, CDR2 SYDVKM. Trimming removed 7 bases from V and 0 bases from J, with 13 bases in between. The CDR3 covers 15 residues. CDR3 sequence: CASTSDGSSYNEQFF. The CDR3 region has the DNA TGTGCCAGCACCTCAGACGGAAGCTCCTACAATGAGCAGTTCTTC.

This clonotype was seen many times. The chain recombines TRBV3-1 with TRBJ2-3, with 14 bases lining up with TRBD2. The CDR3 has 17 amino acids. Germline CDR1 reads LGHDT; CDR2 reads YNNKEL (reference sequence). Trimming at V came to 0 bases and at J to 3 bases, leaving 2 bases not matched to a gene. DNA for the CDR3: TGTGCCAGCAGCCAAGAGGGGACTAGCGGGGGAACAGATACGCAGTATTTT. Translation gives CASSQEGTSGGTDTQYF.

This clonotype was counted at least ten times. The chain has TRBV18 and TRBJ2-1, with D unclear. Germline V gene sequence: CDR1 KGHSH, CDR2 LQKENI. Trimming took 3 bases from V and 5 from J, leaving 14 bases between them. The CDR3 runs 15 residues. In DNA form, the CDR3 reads TGTGCCAGCTCACCCCCTACGATCAGAAACAATGAGCAGTTCTTC. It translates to CASSPPTIRNNEQFF.

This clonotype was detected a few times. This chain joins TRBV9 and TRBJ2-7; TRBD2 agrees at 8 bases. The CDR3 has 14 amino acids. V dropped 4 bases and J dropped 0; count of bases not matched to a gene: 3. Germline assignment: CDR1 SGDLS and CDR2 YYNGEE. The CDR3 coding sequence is TGTGCCAGCAGCAGGAGCGGGGGCTCCTACGAGCAGTACTTC. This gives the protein CASSRSGGSYEQYF.

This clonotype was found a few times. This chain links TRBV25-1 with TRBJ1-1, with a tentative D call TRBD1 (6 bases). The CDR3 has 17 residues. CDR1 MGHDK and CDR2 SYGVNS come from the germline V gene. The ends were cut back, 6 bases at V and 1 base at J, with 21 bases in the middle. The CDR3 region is CASSPNGGGLRNTEAFF. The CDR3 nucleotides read TGTGCCAGCAGCCCGAATGGCGGGGGGCTTAGGAACACTGAAGCTTTCTTT.

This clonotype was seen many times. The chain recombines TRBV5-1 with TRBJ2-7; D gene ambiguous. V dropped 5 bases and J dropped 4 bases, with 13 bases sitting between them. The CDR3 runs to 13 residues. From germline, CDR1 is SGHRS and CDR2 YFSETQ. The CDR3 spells CASRPRMGYEQYF. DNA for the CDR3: TGCGCCAGCAGACCACGGATGGGTTACGAGCAGTACTTC.

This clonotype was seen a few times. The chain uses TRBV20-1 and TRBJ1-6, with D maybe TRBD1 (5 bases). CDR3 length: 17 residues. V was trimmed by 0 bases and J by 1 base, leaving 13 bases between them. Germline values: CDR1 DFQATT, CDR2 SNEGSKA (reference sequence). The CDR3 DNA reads TGCAGTGCTAGAGATGGAGGGGTCCAGTCCTATAATTCACCCCTCCACTTT. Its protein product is CSARDGGVQSYNSPLHF.

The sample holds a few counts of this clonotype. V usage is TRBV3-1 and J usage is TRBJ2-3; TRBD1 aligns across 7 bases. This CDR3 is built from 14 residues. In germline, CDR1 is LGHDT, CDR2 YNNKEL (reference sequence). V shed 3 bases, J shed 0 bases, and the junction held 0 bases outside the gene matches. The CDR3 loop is CASSQGQSTDTQYF. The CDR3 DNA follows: TGTGCCAGCAGCCAGGGACAGAGCACAGATACGCAGTATTTT.

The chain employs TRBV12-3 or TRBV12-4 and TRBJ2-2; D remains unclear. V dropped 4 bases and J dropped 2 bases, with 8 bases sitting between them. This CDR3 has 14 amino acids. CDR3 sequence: CASSSSRNTGELFF. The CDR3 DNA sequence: TGTGCCAGCAGTTCAAGTCGTAACACCGGGGAGCTGTTTTTT.

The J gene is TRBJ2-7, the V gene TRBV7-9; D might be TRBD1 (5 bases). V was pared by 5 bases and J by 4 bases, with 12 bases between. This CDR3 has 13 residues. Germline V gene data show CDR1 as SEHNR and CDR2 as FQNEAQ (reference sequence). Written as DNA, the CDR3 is TGTGCCAGCAGCCGACAGAACGAATACGAGCAGTACTTC. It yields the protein CASSRQNEYEQYF.

The CDR3 nucleotides read TGCAGTGCTAGGAACGTCGGTGAGCAGTTCTTC. It encodes CSARNVGEQFF. The chain combines TRBV20-1 with TRBJ2-1; D is ambiguous. Trimming stripped 3 bases from V and 9 bases from J, with 9 bases between. Germline loops: CDR1 DFQATT, CDR2 SNEGSKA (reference sequence). The CDR3 has 11 residues.

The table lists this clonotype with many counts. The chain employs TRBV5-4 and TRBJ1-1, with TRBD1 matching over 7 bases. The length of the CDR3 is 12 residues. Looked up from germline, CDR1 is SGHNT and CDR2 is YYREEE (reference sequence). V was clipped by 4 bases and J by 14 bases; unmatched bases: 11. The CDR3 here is CASSQDRLRTFF. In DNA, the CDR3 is TGTGCCAGCAGCCAGGACAGGCTACGTACCTTCTTT.